The entry below gives a single TCR beta chain sequence along with its context. This sample is part of a study of read filtering for tumor transcriptome and immune sequencing. Study background: TCR-mapped reads were about 3.5 to 10.27 million with IR-seq versus about 80 to 1273 with RNA-seq.

The library was built from 400 ng RNA with molecular barcoded adaptors for alpha/delta and beta/gamma chains. TCRdb reprocessed the reads with MiXCR, giving one entry per CDR3 protein. The repertoire has about 46,000 distinct CDR3 sequences, 20% of them found once; the top ten carry less than 45%. V lost 4 bases, J lost 2 bases, and 12 bases lay in between. Germline V gene lookup returns CDR1 SGHTA and CDR2 FQGNSA. The CDR3 is 16 amino acids. The chain recombines TRBV7-2 with TRBJ2-6; either TRBD1 or TRBD2 may fit D (5 bases each). Sequencing was done on a sample of a population of CD138-negative cells sorted from bone marrow. The receptor was derived from a donor at least 40 years old with multiple myeloma. The CDR3 coding sequence is TGTGCCAGCAGCTCCCTCCGGGGCCCTGGGGCCAACGTCCTGACTTTC. Its translation is CASSSLRGPGANVLTF.